The next 5 T cell receptor beta chains were all read from a single sample in a study of cytomegalovirus exposure and HLA in healthy donors. The study ran its PCR with 60 Vbeta and 13 Jbeta primers. Data came from immunoSEQ multiplex PCR; TCRdb stores just in-frame clones and leaves some out. The repertoire includes under 250,000 clones, 75% to 90% of them detected once, and approximately 0.71% sits in the top ten. The sequencing sample was made of PBMCs. Receptor source: a boy between 2 and 10 years old in good health and CMV-seronegative.

The chain recombines TRBV27 with TRBJ2-1; a possible D gene is TRBD1 (6 bases). Germline CDR1 MNHEY, CDR2 SMNVEV (reference sequence). This CDR3 has 18 amino acids. Trimming stripped 4 bases from V and 0 bases from J, with 19 bases between. The CDR3 spells CASSSRDMVKSSYNEQFF. DNA of the CDR3: TGTGCCAGCAGTTCTCGGGACATGGTAAAGAGCTCCTACAATGAGCAGTTCTTC.

J is TRBJ2-5 and V is TRBV27; 14 bases match TRBD2. Germline V gives CDR1 MNHEY, CDR2 SMNVEV (reference sequence). V shed 0 bases and J 11 bases; nucleotides not matched to a gene: 8. The CDR3 length is 16 residues. The CDR3 region has the DNA TGTGCCAGCAGTTTATCGACTAGCGGGGGGGAAAGGGCTCAGTACTTC. As protein: CASSLSTSGGERAQYF.

This chain connects TRBV5-1 to TRBJ2-7; 7 nucleotides agree with TRBD2. Per the germline V gene, CDR1 is SGHRS and CDR2 is YFSETQ. Trimming removed 1 base from V and 1 base from J; junction bases left unmatched: 8. The length of the CDR3 is 16 residues. The CDR3 region is CASSLWASSGSYEQYF. The CDR3 DNA is TGCGCCAGCAGCTTGTGGGCGTCTAGCGGTTCCTACGAGCAGTACTTC.

A few counts support this clone. The rearrangement uses TRBV5-1 and TRBJ1-6; D not certain. The V end lost 2 bases, the J end lost 10 bases, and 13 bases lay between the germline ends. Per germline, CDR1 SGHRS and CDR2 YFSETQ. This CDR3 has 14 amino acids. The CDR3 nucleotides are TGCGCCAGCAGCTTCGACAACGCCAAATCACCCCTCCACTTT. The encoded protein is CASSFDNAKSPLHF.

The chain has TRBV20-1 and TRBJ2-1, with 11 bases that match TRBD2. V shed 6 bases, J shed 9 bases, and the junction held 1 base outside the gene matches. The CDR3 runs to 11 residues. Per germline, CDR1 DFQATT and CDR2 SNEGSKA (reference sequence). CDR3 sequence reads: CSALAGGEQFF. The CDR3 nucleotides are TGCAGTGCGCTAGCGGGAGGTGAGCAGTTCTTC.